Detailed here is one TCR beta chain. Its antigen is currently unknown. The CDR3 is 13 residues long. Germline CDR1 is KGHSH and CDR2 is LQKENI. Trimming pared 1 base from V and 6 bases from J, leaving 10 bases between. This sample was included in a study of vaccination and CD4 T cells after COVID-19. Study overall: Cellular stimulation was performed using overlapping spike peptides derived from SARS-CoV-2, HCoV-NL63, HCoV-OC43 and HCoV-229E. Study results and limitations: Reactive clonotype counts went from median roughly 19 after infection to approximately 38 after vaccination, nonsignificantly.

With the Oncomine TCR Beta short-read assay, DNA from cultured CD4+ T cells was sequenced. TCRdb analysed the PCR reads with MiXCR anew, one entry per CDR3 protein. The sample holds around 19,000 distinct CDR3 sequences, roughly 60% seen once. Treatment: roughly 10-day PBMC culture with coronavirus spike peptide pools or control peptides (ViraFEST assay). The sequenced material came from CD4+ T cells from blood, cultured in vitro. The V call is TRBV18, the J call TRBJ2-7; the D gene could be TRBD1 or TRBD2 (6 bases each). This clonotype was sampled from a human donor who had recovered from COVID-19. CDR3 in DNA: TGTGCCAGCTCACCACGGGGGGCGGGCGAGCAGTACTTC. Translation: CASSPRGAGEQYF.